These T cell receptor beta chains were read from a single sample in a study of T cell responses to AZD1222 COVID-19 vaccine. Sequenced by immunoSEQ multiplex PCR; TCRdb stores in-frame clones only, minus some. The table has 110,000 to 150,000 clones, over 85% seen once. Source: peripheral blood, taken on day 0 of AZD1222 vaccination. All receptors derive from an adult in good health. The CDR3 runs from the conserved cysteine through the conserved F or W. Fields, in order: J gene, V gene, clone size, D gene, CDR3 protein, CDR3 DNA. A D gene is named only where the DNA matches it firmly. Size values are once, few and many counts, or a class for expanded clones, and some rows have none.

J: TRBJ2-3; V: TRBV27; size: once; D: -; CDR3: CASSLRGVRGISDTQYF; DNA: TGTGCCAGCAGTTTAAGGGGGGTCAGGGGGATCTCAGATACGCAGTATTTT
J: TRBJ1-2; V: TRBV7-8; size: -; D: -; CDR3: CASSPRGGSNYGYTF; DNA: TGTGCCAGCAGCCCTCGAGGGGGTTCGAACTATGGCTACACCTTC
J: TRBJ2-2; V: TRBV2; size: -; D: TRBD2; CDR3: CASTLGGTQWLFF; DNA: TGTGCCAGCACCCTGGGGGGGACTCAATGGCTGTTTTTT
J: TRBJ1-5; V: TRBV6-5; size: -; D: TRBD1; CDR3: CASSLDRASNQPQHF; DNA: TGTGCCAGCAGCCTCGACAGGGCCAGCAATCAGCCCCAGCATTTT
J: TRBJ1-2; V: TRBV14; size: -; D: TRBD1; CDR3: CASSPDRAGYGYTF; DNA: TGTGCCAGCAGCCCCGACAGGGCGGGCTATGGCTACACCTTC
J: TRBJ1-6; V: TRBV27; size: -; D: TRBD1; CDR3: CASSFRQGPLHF; DNA: TGTGCCAGCAGTTTCCGACAGGGACCCCTCCACTTT
J: TRBJ2-2; V: TRBV7-9; size: -; D: -; CDR3: CASSLAGNTGELFF; DNA: TGTGCCAGCAGCTTAGCTGGGAACACCGGGGAGCTGTTTTTT
J: TRBJ1-1; V: TRBV19; size: -; D: -; CDR3: CASSSPGSNTEAFF; DNA: TGTGCCAGTAGTAGTCCGGGGAGCAACACTGAAGCTTTCTTT
J: TRBJ2-1; V: TRBV6-2/TRBV6-3; size: -; D: -; CDR3: CASSSRWGSYSYNEQFF; DNA: TGTGCCAGCAGCTCAAGGTGGGGGTCATACTCCTACAATGAGCAGTTCTTC
J: TRBJ2-7; V: TRBV10-3; size: few; D: -; CDR3: CAISLSGLHYEQYF; DNA: TGTGCCATCAGTCTTTCGGGACTCCACTACGAGCAGTACTTC
J: TRBJ2-1; V: TRBV6-2/TRBV6-3; size: few; D: -; CDR3: CASRYRVGNEQFF; DNA: TGTGCCAGCAGGTACAGGGTCGGCAATGAGCAGTTCTTC
J: TRBJ1-6; V: TRBV6-5; size: -; D: -; CDR3: CASSSAGAQSSPLHF; DNA: TGTGCCAGCAGCTCTGCAGGGGCGCAGTCTTCACCCCTCCACTTT
J: TRBJ1-5; V: TRBV27; size: -; D: -; CDR3: CASSLEGRGQPQHF; DNA: TGTGCCAGCAGTTTGGAGGGGAGGGGTCAGCCCCAGCATTTT
J: TRBJ1-1; V: TRBV18; size: -; D: TRBD1; CDR3: CASSYRGNTEAFF; DNA: TGTGCCAGCTCTTACAGGGGGAACACTGAAGCTTTCTTT
J: TRBJ2-5; V: TRBV29-1; size: once; D: TRBD2; CDR3: CSGGTSGSRETQYF; DNA: TGCAGCGGGGGGACTAGCGGGAGTCGCGAGACCCAGTACTTC
J: TRBJ1-3; V: TRBV10-3; size: -; D: -; CDR3: CAISESAGLNTIYF; DNA: TGTGCCATCAGTGAGTCGGCGGGCCTAAACACCATATATTTT
J: TRBJ2-1; V: TRBV19; size: -; D: TRBD1; CDR3: CASRRQGAYNEQFF; DNA: TGTGCCAGTAGGCGACAGGGGGCATACAATGAGCAGTTCTTC
J: TRBJ2-3; V: TRBV29-1; size: once; D: -; CDR3: CSVVEGTDTQYF; DNA: TGCAGCGTGGTGGAGGGCACAGATACGCAGTATTTT
J: TRBJ1-5; V: TRBV27; size: -; D: TRBD1; CDR3: CASRQGSQPQHF; DNA: TGTGCCAGCAGACAGGGGAGCCAGCCCCAGCATTTT
J: TRBJ1-2; V: TRBV5-1; size: -; D: TRBD1; CDR3: CASSRGDRDFDYGYTF; DNA: TGCGCCAGCAGCCGGGGGGACAGGGACTTTGACTATGGCTACACCTTC
J: TRBJ1-5; V: TRBV5-8; size: -; D: -; CDR3: CASSLMNNQPQHF; DNA: TGTGCCAGCAGCTTGATGAACAATCAGCCCCAGCATTTT
J: TRBJ2-3; V: TRBV20-1; size: -; D: TRBD1; CDR3: CSADRADTQYF; DNA: TGCAGTGCTGACAGGGCAGATACGCAGTATTTT
J: TRBJ2-7; V: TRBV6-5; size: -; D: -; CDR3: CASTPTGVGEQYF; DNA: TGTGCCAGCACCCCTACGGGGGTGGGAGAGCAGTACTTC
J: TRBJ2-1; V: TRBV7-9; size: many; D: -; CDR3: CASSSWMGRDNEQFF; DNA: TGTGCCAGCAGCTCTTGGATGGGCAGGGACAATGAGCAGTTCTTC
J: TRBJ2-5; V: TRBV29-1; size: -; D: TRBD2; CDR3: CSVEGLAGEETQYF; DNA: TGCAGCGTTGAAGGGCTAGCGGGAGAAGAGACCCAGTACTTC
J: TRBJ2-2; V: TRBV19; size: -; D: -; CDR3: CASSIRGPGGELFF; DNA: TGTGCCAGTAGTATCAGGGGACCCGGCGGGGAGCTGTTTTTT
J: TRBJ1-2; V: TRBV5-6; size: -; D: TRBD1; CDR3: CASSLWDSALGYTF; DNA: TGTGCCAGCAGCCTTTGGGACAGTGCTTTGGGCTACACCTTC
J: TRBJ1-2; V: TRBV7-2; size: -; D: -; CDR3: CASSLAGSGQDYGYTF; DNA: TGTGCCAGCAGCTTAGCGGGTTCTGGGCAGGACTATGGCTACACCTTC
J: TRBJ2-1; V: TRBV7-9; size: -; D: -; CDR3: CASSFVARTYNEQFF; DNA: TGTGCCAGCAGTTTTGTGGCGAGGACATACAATGAGCAGTTCTTC
J: TRBJ2-2; V: TRBV6-2/TRBV6-3; size: -; D: -; CDR3: CASSSRTVNTGELFF; DNA: TGTGCCAGCAGTTCACGGACAGTGAACACCGGGGAGCTGTTTTTT
J: TRBJ2-1; V: TRBV7-9; size: -; D: -; CDR3: CASSSPYTYNEQFF; DNA: TGTGCCAGCAGCTCCCCTTATACCTACAATGAGCAGTTCTTC
J: TRBJ2-2; V: TRBV15; size: -; D: -; CDR3: CATSRDRLNTGELFF; DNA: TGTGCCACCAGCAGAGATCGGCTGAACACCGGGGAGCTGTTTTTT
J: TRBJ1-5; V: TRBV27; size: -; D: -; CDR3: CASSLDGYQPQHF; DNA: TGTGCCAGCAGTTTGGATGGTTATCAGCCCCAGCATTTT
J: TRBJ1-6; V: TRBV12-5; size: once; D: TRBD1; CDR3: CASEDRVGNSPLHF; DNA: TGTGCTAGTGAAGACAGGGTGGGAAATTCACCCCTCCACTTT
J: TRBJ2-1; V: TRBV7-9; size: -; D: TRBD2; CDR3: CASSPREGYGRRYNEQFF; DNA: TGTGCCAGCAGCCCAAGAGAGGGATACGGGAGGCGATACAATGAGCAGTTCTTC
J: TRBJ2-1; V: TRBV7-3; size: -; D: TRBD2; CDR3: CASSKAGGSYNEQFF; DNA: TGTGCCAGCAGCAAAGCGGGAGGTTCCTACAATGAGCAGTTCTTC
J: TRBJ1-6; V: TRBV14; size: -; D: -; CDR3: CASSRTISYNSPLHF; DNA: TGTGCCAGCAGCCGGACCATCTCCTATAATTCACCCCTCCACTTT
J: TRBJ2-1; V: TRBV28; size: -; D: -; CDR3: CASSPGAVTYNEQFF; DNA: TGTGCCAGCAGCCCTGGGGCCGTTACCTACAATGAGCAGTTCTTC
J: TRBJ2-1; V: TRBV28; size: -; D: -; CDR3: CASSTPRGVSGNEQFF; DNA: TGTGCCAGCAGCACCCCTCGCGGGGTCTCGGGCAATGAGCAGTTCTTC